The 24 T cell receptor beta chains in this list originate from one sample, sequenced in a study of T cell responses to AZD1222 COVID-19 vaccine. Only in-frame clones appear in the TCRdb table, and some are missing; sequencing was by immunoSEQ multiplex PCR. The sample carries over 100,000 clones, 80% to 90% recorded once. The input for sequencing was peripheral blood, taken on day 0 of AZD1222 vaccination. The receptors were sampled from an adult in good health.

The J gene is TRBJ1-5, the V gene TRBV4-1, with a tentative D call TRBD1 (5 bases). The germline V and J ends were trimmed by 2 bases and 0 bases, with 11 bases remaining between them. The CDR3 has 16 amino acids. Germline V gene data show CDR1 as MGHRA and CDR2 as YSYEKL. The CDR3 DNA reads as TGCGCCAGCAGCCAACCAGGGACGGCTAGCAATCAGCCCCAGCATTTT. Its translation: CASSQPGTASNQPQHF.

The rearrangement joins TRBV7-9 to TRBJ2-2; D may match TRBD1 or TRBD2 (6 bases each). The germline V gene encodes CDR1 SEHNR and CDR2 FQNEAQ (reference sequence). The V gene lost 3 bases and the J gene lost 3 bases, with 17 bases spanning the gap. This CDR3 is 17 amino acids long. The CDR3 protein is CASSFPWGAMDTGELFF. CDR3 sequence (DNA): TGTGCCAGCAGCTTTCCATGGGGGGCCATGGACACCGGGGAGCTGTTTTTT.

The chain links TRBV4-1 to TRBJ2-3; 8 bases align to TRBD2. Germline CDR1 is MGHRA and CDR2 is YSYEKL. The CDR3 runs 17 residues. Trimming at V came to 4 bases and at J to 0 bases, leaving 9 bases not matched to a gene. CDR3 nucleotide sequence: TGCGCCAGCAGCCGAGGGGAACTAGCGGCTAGCACAGATACGCAGTATTTT. It encodes CASSRGELAASTDTQYF.

This chain connects TRBV28 to TRBJ2-3; 9 nucleotides line up with TRBD1. The CDR3 contains 15 residues. Germline-derived CDR1 and CDR2 are MDHEN and SYDVKM. The V gene end was trimmed by 8 bases and the J gene end by 5 bases; junction bases not matched to a gene: 11. CDR3 coding DNA: TGTGCCAGCCCCCCCCCACAGGGGGCGGGAGATACGCAGTATTTT. Translation: CASPPPQGAGDTQYF. Complete variable domain (other parts from reference TRBV28 and TRBJ2-3): DVKVTQSSRYLVKRTGEKVFLECVQDMDHENMFWYRQDPGLGLRLIYFSYDVKMKEKGDIPEGYSVSREKKERFSLILESASTNQTSMYLCASPPPQGAGDTQYFGPGTRLTVL.

The chain is built from TRBV29-1 and TRBJ1-2; D not resolved. The CDR3 runs to 13 residues. V was pared by 6 bases and J by 4 bases, with 15 bases between. Germline values: CDR1 SQVTM, CDR2 ANQGSEA. CDR3 in amino acids: CSVAEDGAYGYTF. The CDR3 bases are TGCAGCGTCGCCGAGGATGGAGCCTATGGCTACACCTTC.

The chain combines TRBV28 with TRBJ1-2; 9 bases fit TRBD1. This CDR3 has 13 amino acids. Germline trimming cut 5 bases from V and 4 bases from J; bases unmatched to any gene: 2. Per the germline V gene, CDR1 is MDHEN and CDR2 is SYDVKM. The CDR3 sequence: CASSQTGGYGYTF. The CDR3 region has the DNA TGTGCCAGCAGTCAGACAGGGGGCTATGGCTACACCTTC.

Regarding this clone: Other DNA sequences in the same sample also yield this CDR3. The V and J genes are TRBV19 and TRBJ2-3; 7 nucleotides match TRBD1. The junction had 6 bases not matched to a gene; V was cut back by 6 bases and J by 0 bases. CDR3 size: 15 residues. CDR1 is LNHDA, CDR2 SQIVND, per germline (reference sequence). In nucleotides, the CDR3 is TGTGCCAGTAGCACCGGGACAGCTAGCACAGATACGCAGTATTTT. Amino acid sequence: CASSTGTASTDTQYF.

This clone has just one count. The chain recombines TRBV28 with TRBJ1-2; D is perhaps TRBD1 (5 bases). V lost 10 bases and J 8 bases, leaving 11 bases between the germline ends. Germline V gene data show CDR1 as MDHEN and CDR2 as SYDVKM. CDR3 length: 10 residues. CDR3 coding DNA: TGTGCCACCCTCGGGGGGGGCTACACCTTC. It codes for CATLGGGYTF.

This rearrangement joins TRBV18 to TRBJ1-2, with 7 bases lining up with TRBD1. The length of the CDR3 is 13 residues. Germline assignment: CDR1 KGHSH and CDR2 LQKENI. Trimming at V came to 2 bases and at J to 3 bases, leaving 0 bases not matched to a gene. The CDR3 is CASSPTGDYGYTF. As DNA, the CDR3 is TGTGCCAGCTCACCAACAGGGGACTATGGCTACACCTTC.

This clone appeared a few times. CDR3 DNA sequence: TGCGCCAGCAGTGTTGGCCCCCCTGGTTGGAAACTGTTTTTT. As protein: CASSVGPPGWKLFF. V gene TRBV10-2 combines with J gene TRBJ1-4; D uncertain. Trimming cost V 4 bases and J 11 bases, with 17 bases left between them. CDR1 and CDR2 from the germline V gene are WSHSY and SAAADI. The CDR3 is 14 residues long.

This clone was detected only once. This chain links TRBV4-2 with TRBJ2-3; TRBD2 aligns across 7 bases. Germline CDR1 reads LGHNA; CDR2 reads YNFKEQ. V was pared by 0 bases and J by 0 bases, with 12 bases of the junction left unmatched. This CDR3 comprises 19 residues. In DNA, the CDR3 is TGTGCCAGCAGCCAAGAAGCCCAGGGTGCGGGAGATAGCACAGATACGCAGTATTTT. Translating it yields CASSQEAQGAGDSTDTQYF.

This clone was recorded once. This rearrangement joins TRBV19 to TRBJ1-2; D is undetermined. The CDR3 has 14 residues. The germline V gene encodes CDR1 LNHDA and CDR2 SQIVND (reference sequence). Trimming stripped 5 bases from V and 4 bases from J, with 14 bases between. CDR3 sequence reads: CASSLRATFYGYTF. The CDR3 bases are TGTGCCAGTAGTCTCCGGGCCACCTTCTATGGCTACACCTTC.

The V call is TRBV10-2, the J call TRBJ1-5; no definite D call. Germline CDR1 is WSHSY and CDR2 is SAAADI. V shed 4 bases and J shed 4 bases, with 8 bases lying between them. The CDR3 has 13 residues. CDR3 amino acids: CASSAGGNQPQHF. In DNA, the CDR3 is TGCGCCAGCAGTGCAGGCGGTAATCAGCCCCAGCATTTT.

This clone came up once. This rearrangement joins TRBV10-2 to TRBJ2-5; D uncertain. Germline V gene sequence: CDR1 WSHSY, CDR2 SAAADI. V dropped 7 bases and J dropped 5 bases, with 11 bases sitting between them. This CDR3 region has 12 residues. CDR3: CASTAGRETQYF. The CDR3, as DNA: TGCGCCAGCACCGCCGGAAGGGAGACCCAGTACTTC.

The gene calls are TRBV23-1 and TRBJ1-6; D is uncertain. TRBV23-1 is an open reading frame whose function is uncertain. The CDR3 extends over 20 amino acids. The germline V and J ends were trimmed by 0 bases and 6 bases, with 24 bases remaining between them. The CDR3: CASSQSRAVHSPPANSPLHF. CDR3 DNA sequence: TGCGCCAGCAGTCAATCGAGGGCTGTGCACTCTCCGCCGGCTAATTCACCCCTCCACTTT.

The V call is TRBV6-5, the J call TRBJ1-5; 10 bases map to TRBD1. V dropped 6 bases and J dropped 3; count of bases not matched to a gene: 5. In germline, CDR1 is MNHEY, CDR2 SVGAGI. This CDR3 comprises 15 residues. The CDR3 loop is CASSWDRGPNQPQHF. The CDR3 DNA reads as TGTGCCAGCAGCTGGGACAGGGGCCCCAATCAGCCCCAGCATTTT.

The chain joins TRBV9 to TRBJ2-7; a weak D match, TRBD1 (6 bases). Looked up from germline, CDR1 is SGDLS and CDR2 is YYNGEE. The CDR3 is 15 residues long. Trimming left V 3 bases short and J 2 bases short, with 15 bases between. The CDR3 DNA is TGTGCCAGCAGCGAGGGGCAGGGGCATACCTACGAGCAGTACTTC. The encoded protein is CASSEGQGHTYEQYF.

The chain recombines TRBV6-5 with TRBJ2-1; D may be TRBD1 (5 bases). CDR1 is MNHEY and CDR2 is SVGAGI in the germline V gene. The V gene lost 2 bases and the J gene lost 5 bases, with 16 bases spanning the gap. CDR3 length: 16 residues. DNA for the CDR3: TGTGCCAGCAGTTACGGGGCGACCGCCGGCGACAATGAGCAGTTCTTC. It specifies CASSYGATAGDNEQFF.

The gene calls are TRBV30 and TRBJ1-3; no definite D call. The CDR3 is 11 residues long. Germline CDR1 is GTSNPN and CDR2 is SVGIG (reference sequence). V lost 1 base to trimming and J lost 5 bases, with 3 bases between them. Here the CDR3 reads CAWSDRNTIYF. CDR3 DNA sequence: TGTGCCTGGAGTGACCGAAACACCATATATTTT.

This rearrangement joins TRBV28 to TRBJ2-7, with D maybe TRBD1 (5 bases). Germline CDR1 and CDR2: MDHEN and SYDVKM. The V end was cut by 5 bases, the J end by 5 bases, with 19 bases between. The CDR3 length is 15 residues. The CDR3 sequence is CASSDTTRGWDEQYF. CDR3 sequence (DNA): TGTGCCAGCAGTGACACGACAAGGGGATGGGACGAGCAGTACTTC.

The rearrangement joins TRBV28 to TRBJ1-6; D possibly corresponds to TRBD1 (5 bases). CDR3 length equals 17 residues. The V end was cut by 6 bases, the J end by 7 bases, with 22 bases between. Germline V gene lookup returns CDR1 MDHEN and CDR2 SYDVKM. The CDR3 protein is CASSAGMVGSINSPLHF. The CDR3 DNA reads TGTGCCAGCAGCGCAGGGATGGTAGGCTCTATAAATTCACCCCTCCACTTT.

The V call is TRBV6-5, the J call TRBJ2-7; D might be TRBD1 (5 bases). The CDR3 consists of 13 residues. Trimming took off 5 bases at V and 2 bases at J, with 10 bases between the two ends. Germline values: CDR1 MNHEY, CDR2 SVGAGI. CDR3: CASSQRQPYEQYF. The CDR3 nucleotides read TGTGCCAGCAGTCAAAGACAGCCCTACGAGCAGTACTTC.

The chain links TRBV9 to TRBJ2-1; a weak D match, TRBD2 (6 bases). V was pared by 2 bases and J by 7 bases, with 13 bases between. From germline, CDR1 is SGDLS and CDR2 YYNGEE. This CDR3 has 14 residues. CDR3 bases: TGTGCCAGCAGCGTCCCGGGGAGGTTGAATGAGCAGTTCTTC. It yields the protein CASSVPGRLNEQFF.

The V call is TRBV12-3 or TRBV12-4, the J call TRBJ1-1; D ambiguous. With 3 bases removed from V and 1 base from J, the gap between germline ends came to 6 bases. The CDR3 is 13 amino acids. This CDR3 is CASSFARNTEAFF. The CDR3, as DNA: TGTGCCAGCAGTTTTGCCAGGAACACTGAAGCTTTCTTT.